A single sample is the source of the 22 T cell receptor beta chains below, sequenced in a study of chemoradiotherapy in HPV16-positive cancers (dated by TCRdb to the early 2020s). Libraries were built with the immunoSEQ multiplex PCR assay. The clones in this table, taken by TCRdb from immuneACCESS, are in-frame only. Not every clone is retained; where verified, under half of the shortfall comes from an unresolved V gene, and the cause of the rest is unknown. The sample contains about 68,000 clones, about 90% of them found a single time. The ten largest make up 4.2% of the sample. The input for sequencing was blood, taken from a patient who underwent chemoradiotherapy. Receptors were obtained from a human donor with HPV-associated anogenital cancer.

The rearrangement joins TRBV2 to TRBJ1-5, with D perhaps TRBD1 (5 bases). V shed 0 bases and J shed 3 bases, with 12 bases lying between them. The CDR3 extends over 16 amino acids. In germline, CDR1 is SNHLY, CDR2 FYNNEI. The CDR3: CASSEALWGDNQPQHF. The CDR3 DNA is TGTGCCAGCAGTGAAGCATTGTGGGGGGACAATCAGCCCCAGCATTTT.

This rearrangement joins TRBV19 to TRBJ2-7, with D tentatively TRBD1 (6 bases). This CDR3 region has 13 residues. Germline CDR1 and CDR2: LNHDA and SQIVND (reference sequence). Deletions cut 4 bases from V and 6 bases from J, with 13 bases between. CDR3: CASSTQGTGEQYF. The CDR3 DNA reads as TGTGCCAGTAGTACCCAGGGGACGGGCGAGCAGTACTTC.

This chain joins TRBV9 and TRBJ1-3, with D possibly TRBD1 on 6 matching bases. V was shortened by 4 bases and J by 0 bases, with 14 bases between the two germline ends. The CDR3 sequence is 16 residues long. The germline V gene encodes CDR1 SGDLS and CDR2 YYNGEE. The CDR3 sequence: CASSPPGASSGNTIYF. The CDR3 DNA reads TGTGCCAGCAGCCCCCCAGGGGCGTCCTCTGGAAACACCATATATTTT.

The V gene is TRBV29-1, the J gene TRBJ2-1; 11 bases match TRBD1. The V gene's germline CDR1 is SQVTM and CDR2 ANQGSEA. V lost 3 bases, J lost 9 bases, and 7 bases stayed unmatched. The CDR3 loop spans 14 amino acids. CDR3 loop: CSVDKGQGGSEQFF. The CDR3 coding sequence is TGCAGCGTTGATAAGGGACAGGGGGGTAGTGAGCAGTTCTTC.

The J gene is TRBJ2-1, the V gene TRBV27, with 9 bases aligning to TRBD1. Germline CDR1 MNHEY, CDR2 SMNVEV (reference sequence). The CDR3 spans 15 residues. Trimming cost V 8 bases and J 8 bases; bases outside gene matches: 13. CDR3 sequence reads: CASFPLGQGYDEQFF. The CDR3 bases are TGTGCCAGCTTCCCCCTCGGACAGGGGTATGATGAGCAGTTCTTC.

The V gene is TRBV11-2, the J gene TRBJ2-4; TRBD2 aligns across 11 bases. The CDR3 is 19 residues long. Trimming took 4 bases from V and 0 from J; bases not matched to a gene: 11. The V gene's germline CDR1 is SGHAT and CDR2 FQNNGV. CDR3: CASSSPDRTSGSAKNIQYF. The DNA for the CDR3 is TGTGCCAGCAGCTCCCCGGACAGGACTAGCGGGTCAGCCAAAAACATTCAGTACTTC.

J is TRBJ1-1 and V is TRBV7-9; a weak D match, TRBD1 (6 bases). CDR1 is SEHNR and CDR2 is FQNEAQ in the germline V gene (reference sequence). The CDR3 length is 16 residues. Trimming pared 3 bases from V and 0 bases from J, leaving 14 bases between. The CDR3 DNA reads TGTGCCAGCAGCTTTAGCCCAGGGGTAGTGAACACTGAAGCTTTCTTT. Translated: CASSFSPGVVNTEAFF.

The rearrangement links TRBV5-6 to TRBJ1-1; D gene uncertain. This CDR3 is built from 14 residues. Between the trimmed V and J ends, which lost 4 bases and 2 bases, there was a span of 12 bases. Germline values: CDR1 SGHDT, CDR2 YYEEEE. The CDR3 region is CASSPVEPNTEAFF. In DNA, the CDR3 is TGTGCCAGCAGCCCTGTAGAACCAAACACTGAAGCTTTCTTT.

The V call is TRBV25-1, the J call TRBJ1-2; D remains unclear. The CDR3 length is 14 residues. The germline V and J ends were trimmed by 2 bases and 4 bases, with 11 bases remaining between them. The germline CDR1 and CDR2 sequences are MGHDK and SYGVNS. For the CDR3, the DNA is TGTGCCAGCAGTGAAAACCCCCTGCTCTATGGCTACACCTTC. This sequence encodes CASSENPLLYGYTF.

This chain links TRBV18 with TRBJ1-4, with D maybe TRBD1 (5 bases). Germline V gene lookup returns CDR1 KGHSH and CDR2 LQKENI. Trimming took 3 bases from V and 7 from J, leaving 18 bases between them. This CDR3 has 16 amino acids. The CDR3 here is CASSPLSGTGSEKLFF. The CDR3 DNA follows: TGTGCCAGCTCACCTTTGAGCGGGACCGGGAGTGAAAAACTGTTTTTT.

The genes are TRBV19 and TRBJ1-2, with 8 bases fitting TRBD1. Germline CDR1 reads LNHDA; CDR2 reads SQIVND (reference sequence). There are 14 residues in the CDR3. V lost 0 bases to trimming and J lost 4 bases; unmatched junction nucleotides: 1. The CDR3 nucleotides read TGTGCCAGTAGTATAGACGGGACAGGCTATGGCTACACCTTC. Protein: CASSIDGTGYGYTF.

V usage is TRBV27 and J usage is TRBJ1-6, with TRBD1 matching over 7 bases. Trimming took 4 bases from V and 0 from J; bases not matched to a gene: 6. The CDR3 covers 17 residues. Germline CDR1 is MNHEY and CDR2 is SMNVEV (reference sequence). For the CDR3, the DNA is TGTGCCAGCAGTTCCTCGACAGGGAGCTCCTATAATTCACCCCTCCACTTT. It translates to CASSSSTGSSYNSPLHF.

The chain carries TRBV5-6 and TRBJ1-2; the match to TRBD1 covers 10 bases. CDR1 is SGHDT, CDR2 YYEEEE, per germline. This CDR3 has 16 residues. The J segment lost 4 bases and the V segment lost 0 bases, leaving 6 bases of the junction unmatched. The CDR3 nucleotides read TGTGCCAGCAGCTTGGACCGGGACAGGGGCGGCTATGGCTACACCTTC. It codes for CASSLDRDRGGYGYTF.

This chain links TRBV5-4 with TRBJ2-3; D gene unclear. The CDR3 is made up of 12 amino acids. Per germline, CDR1 SGHNT and CDR2 YYREEE (reference sequence). V gave up 4 bases and J gave up 3 bases, with 6 bases separating them. The CDR3 DNA follows: TGTGCCAGCAGCGGCGGTACAGATACGCAGTATTTT. Amino acids: CASSGGTDTQYF.

The chain couples TRBV5-6 to TRBJ2-7; TRBD2 aligns across 10 bases. V dropped 4 bases and J dropped 7; count of bases not matched to a gene: 8. Germline V gene data show CDR1 as SGHDT and CDR2 as YYEEEE. The CDR3 contains 14 residues. The CDR3 sequence is CASSRASGSLEQYF. Written as DNA, the CDR3 is TGTGCCAGCAGCCGAGCTAGCGGGAGTTTAGAGCAGTACTTC.

The chain combines TRBV28 with TRBJ1-2; D possibly corresponds to TRBD1 (6 bases). The V end was cut by 5 bases, the J end by 5 bases, with 18 bases between. The CDR3 has 15 residues. Germline lookup yields CDR1 MDHEN and CDR2 SYDVKM. Here the CDR3 DNA reads TGTGCCAGCAGTCTAATTACAGGGTCTGGTTATGGCTACACCTTC. Protein sequence: CASSLITGSGYGYTF.

The V gene is TRBV5-6, the J gene TRBJ1-2; no definite D call. Trimming shortened V by 2 bases and J by 8 bases, and 13 bases separated the two germline ends. The length of the CDR3 is 13 residues. Germline CDR1 SGHDT, CDR2 YYEEEE. CDR3 sequence (DNA): TGTGCCAGCAGCTTCTATAACATGGGGGGCTACACCTTC. Amino acid sequence: CASSFYNMGGYTF.

This clone was detected only once. The genes are TRBV5-1 and TRBJ2-3, with 14 bases lining up with TRBD2. Germline CDR1 and CDR2: SGHRS and YFSETQ. Trimming removed 0 bases from V and 7 bases from J; junction bases left unmatched: 10. This CDR3 is built from 18 residues. The chain's CDR3 is CASSLVTSGRVEGNTQYF. The CDR3 DNA reads as TGCGCCAGCAGCTTGGTGACTAGCGGGAGGGTAGAGGGAAATACGCAGTATTTT.

The V gene is TRBV6-6, the J gene TRBJ1-2; perhaps TRBD1 as D (5 bases). The CDR3 sequence is 12 residues long. V lost 7 bases and J 6 bases, leaving 12 bases between the germline ends. CDR1 and CDR2 from the germline V gene are MNHNY and SVGAGI (reference sequence). CDR3 bases: TGTGCCAGCACCCGGGGGAGTGATGGCTACACCTTC. Translation gives CASTRGSDGYTF.

The V and J genes are TRBV27 and TRBJ2-3; 7 positions agree with TRBD2. Germline V CDR1 and CDR2: MNHEY, SMNVEV (reference sequence). The CDR3 totals 15 residues. Trimming took 2 bases from V and 8 from J; bases not matched to a gene: 10. CDR3 in amino acids: CASSLRPSGPGTQYF. CDR3 in DNA: TGTGCCAGCAGTTTACGGCCTAGCGGTCCCGGTACGCAGTATTTT.

V and J are TRBV11-3 and TRBJ2-1; no firm D call. V shed 1 base and J shed 10 bases, with 11 bases lying between them. From germline, CDR1 is SGHNT and CDR2 YENEEA. This CDR3 spans 13 amino acids. Written as DNA, the CDR3 is TGTGCCAGCAGCTTAGTCCCGGGCGGAGAGCAGTTCTTC. This encodes CASSLVPGGEQFF.

This chain uses TRBV6-5 with TRBJ2-3, with 10 bases that match TRBD1. This CDR3 is 16 amino acids long. Germline CDR1 MNHEY, CDR2 SVGAGI. Trimming at V came to 0 bases and at J to 4 bases, leaving 4 bases not matched to a gene. CDR3 nucleotides: TGTGCCAGCAGTTACTCCCGGACAGGGGGAGCAGATACGCAGTATTTT. It yields the protein CASSYSRTGGADTQYF.